What follows are 4 T cell receptor beta chains derived from one specimen sequenced in a study of cytomegalovirus exposure and HLA in healthy donors listed by TCRdb under 2017. The library was prepared using the immunoSEQ multiplex PCR assay. For the multiplex PCR, a mixture combining 60 forward primers for TCR Vbeta segments and 13 reverse primers for TCR Jbeta segments was used. Here the immuneACCESS table is served through TCRdb, limited to in-frame sequences with V and J called. Missing clones are a known gap in these copies; in checked studies unresolved V genes cover under half, and the rest lacks a known reason. Present in this sample are some 180,000 clones, roughly 82% of which were seen just once. Around 1.2% of the sample is held by the ten biggest clonotypes. The sequencing sample was made of PBMCs. All receptors come from a girl between 2 and 10 years old in good health and CMV-seropositive.

The chain joins TRBV2 to TRBJ1-4; D unresolved. CDR1 and CDR2 (germline): SNHLY, FYNNEI. The CDR3 runs to 14 residues. Trimming pared 4 bases from V and 5 bases from J, leaving 11 bases between. The CDR3 loop reads CASSVDGANEKLFF. The CDR3 bases are TGTGCCAGCAGTGTTGACGGAGCGAATGAAAAACTGTTTTTT.

The chain links TRBV14 to TRBJ2-3; D is uncertain. Trimming removed 2 bases from V and 0 bases from J, with 9 bases in between. The CDR3 has 15 residues. The germline V gene has CDR1 SGHDN and CDR2 FVKESK. The CDR3 here is CASSQRFLSTDTQYF. CDR3 sequence (DNA): TGTGCCAGCAGCCAACGGTTTCTTAGCACAGATACGCAGTATTTT.

The chain is built from TRBV6-1 and TRBJ2-1; the match to TRBD1 covers 9 bases. CDR1 MNHNS and CDR2 SASEGT come from the germline V gene. V lost 4 bases and J lost 13; bases outside the gene matches: 11. The CDR3 has 14 amino acids. CDR3 nucleotides: TGTGCCAGCAGTGTTTGGACAGGGGTAGGCCCCCAGTTCTTC. Translating gives CASSVWTGVGPQFF.

The chain couples TRBV11-3 to TRBJ2-1; TRBD2 matches at 13 bases. Germline values: CDR1 SGHNT, CDR2 YENEEA. V was clipped by 1 base and J by 7 bases; unmatched bases: 4. The CDR3 loop spans 16 amino acids. As DNA, the CDR3 is TGTGCCAGCAGCTTAGTACTAGCGGGAGGGAGTAATGAGCAGTTCTTC. Its translation is CASSLVLAGGSNEQFF. Using reference TRBV11-3 and TRBJ2-1 for the parts outside the CDR3, the full variable domain is EAGVVQSPRYKIIEKKQPVAFWCNPISGHNTLYWYLQNLGQGPELLIRYENEEAVDDSQLPKDRFSAERLKGVDSTLKIQPAELGDSAVYLCASSLVLAGGSNEQFFGPGTRLTVL.